A single sample is the source of the 16 T cell receptor beta chains below, sequenced in a study of cytomegalovirus exposure and HLA in healthy donors. Amplification used 60 Vbeta primers and 13 Jbeta primers. This table comes from immunoSEQ multiplex PCR, and its TCRdb copy is limited to in-frame clones, with some not included. The repertoire table contains over 200,000 clones. Sequencing was carried out using PBMCs. The receptors stem from a woman aged 25 to 39 in good health and CMV-seropositive.

As regards this clone: At one of its ends the junction is not consistent with the germline gene, which may arise from a read error. The rearrangement links TRBV5-6 to TRBJ1-2, with 7 positions matching TRBD1. The CDR3 length is 11 residues. Germline lookup yields CDR1 SGHDT and CDR2 YYEEEE. CDR3 in amino acids: CASSLGQGRAF. CDR3 DNA sequence: TGTGCCAGCAGCTTGGGACAGGGCCGTGCCTTC.

This sequence joins TRBV29-1 and TRBJ2-2, with 10 bases identical to TRBD1. In germline, CDR1 is SQVTM, CDR2 ANQGSEA. There are 17 residues in the CDR3. J was trimmed by 7 bases and V by 1 base; bases with no gene match: 12. The CDR3 reads CSVEGGQGRMRGGELFF. CDR3 bases: TGCAGCGTTGAAGGGGGACAGGGGAGGATGCGCGGCGGGGAGCTGTTTTTT.

The chain has TRBV10-2 and TRBJ1-1; no reliable D call. CDR1 WSHSY and CDR2 SAAADI come from the germline V gene. CDR3 length equals 14 residues. The V end was cut by 4 bases, the J end by 4 bases, with 13 bases between. The CDR3 loop is CASSGDRAVTEAFF. For the CDR3, the DNA is TGCGCCAGCAGTGGAGATAGAGCGGTCACTGAAGCTTTCTTT.

This chain joins TRBV2 and TRBJ2-7; 7 nucleotides line up with TRBD2. Germline V CDR1 and CDR2: SNHLY, FYNNEI. The CDR3 is made up of 16 amino acids. V lost 7 bases to trimming and J lost 4 bases; unmatched junction nucleotides: 16. CDR3 protein: CASILRRAGSRYEQYF. CDR3 nucleotides: TGTGCCAGCATTCTGCGACGAGCGGGAAGCCGGTACGAGCAGTACTTC. Variable domain in full (rest from reference TRBV2 and TRBJ2-7): EPEVTQTPSHQVTQMGQEVILRCVPISNHLYFYWYRQILGQKVEFLVSFYNNEISEKSEIFDDQFSVERPDGSNFTLKIRSTKLEDSAMYFCASILRRAGSRYEQYFGPGTRLTVT.

The chain is built from TRBV11-1 and TRBJ1-2, with a weak D call TRBD1 (6 bases). The CDR3 totals 12 residues. CDR1 and CDR2 from the germline V gene are SGHAT and FQDESV (reference sequence). Trimming took 4 bases from V and 8 from J, leaving 11 bases between them. In DNA, the CDR3 is TGTGCCAGCAGCTCCAACAGGGCCGGCTACACCTTC. Translation: CASSSNRAGYTF.

The rearrangement links TRBV5-1 to TRBJ2-3; possibly TRBD1 for D (5 bases). V dropped 0 bases and J dropped 2 bases, with 13 bases sitting between them. The CDR3 is 16 residues long. The V gene's germline CDR1 is SGHRS and CDR2 YFSETQ. CDR3 coding DNA: TGCGCCAGCAGCTTGGGGCAGGGCGCCTACACAGATACGCAGTATTTT. It specifies CASSLGQGAYTDTQYF.

The rearrangement uses TRBV5-1 and TRBJ2-5; unclear D gene. Germline V gene sequence: CDR1 SGHRS, CDR2 YFSETQ. The CDR3 is made up of 12 amino acids. V lost 0 bases and J 5 bases, leaving 5 bases between the germline ends. The CDR3 DNA follows: TGCGCCAGCAGCTTGGACATGGAGACCCAGTACTTC. It translates to CASSLDMETQYF.

The chain joins TRBV30 to TRBJ1-1; 9 bases fit TRBD1. Germline assignment: CDR1 GTSNPN and CDR2 SVGIG (reference sequence). The ends lost 2 bases at V and 4 bases at J; junction bases unmatched: 2. The CDR3 is made up of 13 amino acids. The CDR3 DNA reads TGTGCCTGGAGTCGGACAGGGGCCACTGAAGCTTTCTTT. Amino acid sequence: CAWSRTGATEAFF. Variable domain in full (rest from reference TRBV30 and TRBJ1-1): SQTIHQWPATLVQPVGSPLSLECTVEGTSNPNLYWYRQAAGRGLQLLFYSVGIGQISSEVPQNLSASRPQDRQFILSSKKLLLSDSGFYLCAWSRTGATEAFFGQGTRLTVV.

CDR3 DNA: TGCGCCAGCAGTAACAGGGGTCTGGGAACTGAAGCTTTCTTT. Translation: CASSNRGLGTEAFF. The chain recombines TRBV10-1 with TRBJ1-1; TRBD1 matches 7 bases. V trimming: 5 bases; J trimming: 5 bases; junction bases outside the gene matches: 8. The CDR3 totals 14 residues. Germline-derived CDR1 and CDR2 are WNHNN and SYGVQD (reference sequence).

This sequence joins TRBV19 and TRBJ1-5; 9 nucleotides match TRBD1. Germline values: CDR1 LNHDA, CDR2 SQIVND (reference sequence). The CDR3 has 14 amino acids. V shed 7 bases and J 9 bases; nucleotides not matched to a gene: 10. The CDR3 nucleotides are TGTGCCAGTACCACGGGACAGGGCCAGCGGCCCCAGCATTTT. Its translation: CASTTGQGQRPQHF.

V usage is TRBV7-8 and J usage is TRBJ2-7; TRBD2 matches 8 bases. Losses at the gene ends were 6 bases for V and 3 bases for J; bases not matched to a gene: 7. This CDR3 is built from 14 residues. Germline CDR1 reads SGHVS; CDR2 reads FQNEAQ. CDR3 sequence: CASSPGGGSYEQYF. CDR3 bases: TGTGCCAGCAGTCCCGGCGGGGGGAGCTACGAGCAGTACTTC.

The chain couples TRBV15 to TRBJ1-4; no clear D gene. The CDR3 sequence is 14 residues long. Per germline, CDR1 LNHNV and CDR2 YYDKDF (reference sequence). Trimming pared 1 base from V and 0 bases from J, leaving 3 bases between. CDR3 DNA: TGTGCCACCAGCAGAGCCGCAACTAATGAAAAACTGTTTTTT. This encodes CATSRAATNEKLFF.

The chain recombines TRBV25-1 with TRBJ1-2; TRBD1 is a possible D gene (6 bases). The CDR3 sequence is 13 residues long. Trimming pared 4 bases from V and 6 bases from J, leaving 12 bases between. Germline CDR1 reads MGHDK; CDR2 reads SYGVNS. CDR3 sequence reads: CASSVGAGDGYTF. For the CDR3, the DNA is TGTGCCAGCAGTGTGGGGGCCGGTGATGGCTACACCTTC.

The V call is TRBV6-1, the J call TRBJ1-4; D unresolved. The V end was cut by 5 bases, the J end by 5 bases, with 12 bases between. Germline CDR1 MNHNS, CDR2 SASEGT. The CDR3 sequence is 14 residues long. Here the CDR3 reads CASSSGSSNEKLFF. The CDR3 region has the DNA TGTGCCAGCAGTTCCGGGTCCTCAAATGAAAAACTGTTTTTT.

The gene calls are TRBV2 and TRBJ2-7; TRBD1 aligns across 7 bases. Looked up from germline, CDR1 is SNHLY and CDR2 is FYNNEI. This CDR3 is 13 amino acids long. The V gene end was trimmed by 4 bases and the J gene end by 2 bases; junction bases not matched to a gene: 2. The CDR3 DNA reads as TGTGCCAGCAGTGGGGACAGAACCTACGAGCAGTACTTC. Translated: CASSGDRTYEQYF.

The chain links TRBV27 to TRBJ2-3, with a tentative D call TRBD1 (5 bases). This CDR3 has 13 amino acids. CDR1 is MNHEY and CDR2 is SMNVEV in the germline V gene (reference sequence). The V and J ends lost 4 bases and 6 bases respectively, with 11 bases between them. CDR3 loop: CASSSGAEDTQYF. CDR3 sequence (DNA): TGTGCCAGCAGTTCTGGGGCGGAGGATACGCAGTATTTT.